A selection of T cell receptor beta chains follows, all from one sample in a study of STAT5B mutations in CD4+ large granular lymphocyte leukemia. This table comes from immunoSEQ multiplex PCR, and its TCRdb copy is limited to in-frame clones, with some not included. The sample includes 45,000 to 55,000 clones, less than 85% seen only once; the top ten take 1.5%. The sample consisted of CD4+ T cells from blood buffy coats. The receptors were gathered from a human donor in good health. The CDR3 runs from the conserved cysteine through the conserved F or W. Fields, in order: V gene, J gene, clone size, D gene, CDR3 DNA, CDR3 protein. D genes are given only for firm matches. Where a row states a size, it is once, few, many or the class of an expanded clone; other rows omit it.

TRBV4-1	TRBJ2-7	.	.	TGCGCCAGCAGCCAAGATAGGTTCTACGAGCAGTACTTC	CASSQDRFYEQYF
TRBV6-1	TRBJ2-1	.	.	TGTGCCAGCAGTGAATCCTGGGGATCCTACAATGAGCAGTTCTTC	CASSESWGSYNEQFF
TRBV6-5	TRBJ2-1	.	.	TGTGCCAGCAGTATATACAGGGGAGGTGAGCAGTTCTTC	CASSIYRGGEQFF
TRBV7-9	TRBJ2-6	.	.	TGTGCCAGCAGCTTAGGGACGGTAGGGGCCAACGTCCTGACTTTC	CASSLGTVGANVLTF
TRBV6-4	TRBJ2-3	.	TRBD1	TGTGCCAGCAGCGGACAGGGAGGCCCAGATACGCAGTATTTT	CASSGQGGPDTQYF
TRBV6-4	TRBJ1-3	.	.	TGTGCCAGCAGTGGGGGGTATAGGCCAGGCTCTGGAAACACCATATATTTT	CASSGGYRPGSGNTIYF
TRBV27	TRBJ2-7	.	TRBD1	TGTGCCAGCAGTCCCCGGACAGGAGACTACGAGCAGTACTTC	CASSPRTGDYEQYF
TRBV10-3	TRBJ2-1	.	.	TGTGCCATCAGGGATGACAATTACCGTGGCAATGAGCAGTTCTTC	CAIRDDNYRGNEQFF
TRBV6-1	TRBJ1-4	few	.	TGTGCCAGCAGTGAACTCTTAGCAACTAATGAAAAACTGTTTTTT	CASSELLATNEKLFF
TRBV10-3	TRBJ1-4	.	.	TGTGCCATCAGTGAGTCGGGTGAAAAACTGTTTTTT	CAISESGEKLFF
TRBV5-1	TRBJ2-7	.	.	TGCGCCAGCAGCTTGGTGACAGGCTCCTACGAGCAGTACTTC	CASSLVTGSYEQYF
TRBV6-5	TRBJ1-3	.	TRBD1	TGTGCCAGCAGTCAGACACAGGGGAACACCATATATTTT	CASSQTQGNTIYF
TRBV14	TRBJ2-6	few	TRBD1	TGTGCCAGCAGCCTGCAACCGGGACAGGGGTACGGGGCCAACGTCCTGACTTTC	CASSLQPGQGYGANVLTF